The sequence of this T cell receptor beta chain was determined in a study of blood T cell repertoires in COVID-19. For the study at large: Samples of COVID-19 (acute and convalescent) were obtained from the United States, Italy and Spain. Sample material is recorded as cDNA or gDNA derived from T cells, B-cell-depleted T cells, or PBMCs.

In the original workflow: Nucleated cell number was recorded as an estimate derived from reference gene primer amplification. The assay was immunoSEQ multiplex PCR, and TCRdb's table has in-frame clones only and misses some. The V and J calls and the clone size are those of that table, but D and trimming were determined from the DNA. This sample has roughly 430,000 clones; roughly 87% occur once, and the top ten carry roughly 2%. The study drew participants aged roughly 18 to 95 years from 24 US areas. Losses at the gene ends were 4 bases for V and 0 bases for J; bases not matched to a gene: 2. The CDR3 is 13 amino acids. CDR1 and CDR2 from the germline V gene are GTSNPN and SVGIG (reference sequence).

V is TRBV30 and J is TRBJ1-1; TRBD1 agrees at 7 bases. The TCR sequence derives from a woman between 40 and 55 years old with acute COVID-19. The specimen sequenced was PBMCs or T cells enriched from blood (not recorded which). As DNA, the CDR3 is TGTGCCTGGATGACAGGGATGAACACTGAAGCTTTCTTT. As protein: CAWMTGMNTEAFF. Full variable domain (outside the CDR3, taken from reference TRBV30 and TRBJ1-1): SQTIHQWPATLVQPVGSPLSLECTVEGTSNPNLYWYRQAAGRGLQLLFYSVGIGQISSEVPQNLSASRPQDRQFILSSKKLLLSDSGFYLCAWMTGMNTEAFFGQGTRLTVV.